This entry is about one TCR beta chain. The data originate from a study of identifying expanded T cells in peripheral blood. Clones were sequenced by immunoSEQ multiplex PCR, and TCRdb holds only the in-frame ones, with some missing. The data contain around 80,000 clones, under 90% of them singletons. This CDR3 region has 19 residues. The V gene end was trimmed by 2 bases and the J gene end by 2 bases; junction bases not matched to a gene: 14. Germline V gives CDR1 SGHVS, CDR2 FQNEAQ. The TCR originated in a person aged 18 to 75 in good health. The chain couples TRBV7-8 to TRBJ2-3, with 9 bases aligning to TRBD2. The sequenced sample consisted of blood. In DNA, the CDR3 is TGTGCCAGCAGCTTACGGTCAAGAGTGAGCGGGGGGATCACAGATACGCAGTATTTT. The encoded protein is CASSLRSRVSGGITDTQYF.